A single sample is the source of the 16 T cell receptor beta chains below, sequenced in a study of cytomegalovirus exposure and HLA in healthy donors. A multiplex PCR was run with 60 Vbeta primers and 13 Jbeta primers. TCRdb's table, derived via immunoSEQ multiplex PCR, lists solely in-frame clones and lacks some. Among roughly 150,000 clones, 80% were seen once, and the ten largest hold approximately 15%. Source material: PBMCs. The receptors derive from a woman between 35 and 50 years old in good health and CMV-seronegative.

With respect to this clone: One end of the junction fails to match germline, which may point to a read error. The chain couples TRBV7-9 to TRBJ1-1; 7 bases line up with TRBD1. The germline gives CDR1 SEHNR, CDR2 FQNEAQ (reference sequence). This CDR3 comprises 12 residues. CDR3 coding DNA: TGTTCCAGCAGCTTAGGGACAGCGAAAGCTTTCTTT. Translation gives CSSSLGTAKAFF.

The J gene is TRBJ2-5, the V gene TRBV7-2; 9 bases align to TRBD2. Germline loops: CDR1 SGHTA, CDR2 FQGNSA. V dropped 5 bases and J dropped 2; count of bases not matched to a gene: 6. The CDR3 length is 15 residues. CDR3 DNA sequence: TGTGCCAGCAGCCCCCTGCGGGGGGGACAAGAGACCCAGTACTTC. It codes for CASSPLRGGQETQYF.

V and J are TRBV7-9 and TRBJ2-1; TRBD1 agrees at 9 bases. The V gene end was trimmed by 1 base and the J gene end by 2 bases; junction bases not matched to a gene: 3. Germline V gene lookup returns CDR1 SEHNR and CDR2 FQNEAQ (reference sequence). CDR3 size: 16 residues. The chain's CDR3 is CASSLGDRAAYNEQFF. The CDR3 region has the DNA TGTGCCAGCAGCTTAGGGGACAGGGCGGCCTACAATGAGCAGTTCTTC.

The chain couples TRBV28 to TRBJ1-6; 8 bases agree with TRBD1. Unmatched junction bases numbered 5, after V lost 10 bases and J lost 6 bases. The germline V gene has CDR1 MDHEN and CDR2 SYDVKM. The CDR3 runs 13 residues. The CDR3 region has the DNA TGTGCCACCGTGGGACAGGCTAATTCACCCCTCCACTTT. This gives the protein CATVGQANSPLHF.

Turning to this clone: Distinct nucleotide sequences in the sample also encode this CDR3. The V call is TRBV6-5, the J call TRBJ1-2; 7 nucleotides agree with TRBD1. Germline CDR1 and CDR2: MNHEY and SVGAGI. The CDR3 spans 11 residues. V trimming: 8 bases; J trimming: 4 bases; junction bases outside the gene matches: 1. The DNA of the CDR3 is TGTGCCAGCCGACAGGGCTATGGCTACACCTTC. It yields the protein CASRQGYGYTF.

The gene calls are TRBV10-3 and TRBJ2-2, with TRBD1 as a possible D gene (6 bases). V dropped 4 bases and J dropped 5 bases, with 11 bases sitting between them. This CDR3 comprises 14 residues. Germline assignment: CDR1 ENHRY and CDR2 SYGVKD. CDR3 protein: CAISVGGTTGELFF. CDR3 bases: TGTGCCATCAGTGTAGGGGGAACAACCGGGGAGCTGTTTTTT.

This clone was seen once. V and J are TRBV19 and TRBJ2-3, with D perhaps matching TRBD1 (7 bases). V lost 1 base and J 2 bases, leaving 13 bases between the germline ends. The CDR3 runs to 16 residues. CDR1 LNHDA and CDR2 SQIVND come from the germline V gene (reference sequence). CDR3 loop: CASSIGAGQNTDTQYF. The CDR3 coding sequence is TGTGCCAGTAGTATAGGTGCGGGACAGAACACAGATACGCAGTATTTT.

The chain employs TRBV30 and TRBJ1-4, with TRBD1 as a possible D gene (5 bases). Germline CDR1 reads GTSNPN; CDR2 reads SVGIG (reference sequence). This CDR3 region has 13 residues. V lost 8 bases and J 7 bases, leaving 17 bases between the germline ends. CDR3: CAGGAGTTEKLFF. The CDR3 DNA sequence: TGTGCCGGAGGGGCAGGGACCACTGAAAAACTGTTTTTT.

Only one count was recorded for this clone. V is TRBV6-1 and J is TRBJ1-6; D is unresolved. CDR3 length: 12 residues. The germline CDR1 and CDR2 sequences are MNHNS and SASEGT. Trimming cost V 4 bases and J 9 bases, with 7 bases left between them. The CDR3 sequence is CASSVRGSPLHF. The CDR3 DNA reads TGTGCCAGCAGTGTCCGGGGTTCACCCCTCCACTTT.

The chain recombines TRBV15 with TRBJ2-7; D gene uncertain. V lost 3 bases and J lost 3, with 12 bases in between. CDR3 length: 14 residues. Germline V lookup: CDR1 LNHNV, CDR2 YYDKDF (reference sequence). CDR3 in DNA: TGTGCCACCAGCAGCACGGAGATTAGCTACGAGCAGTACTTC. Amino acid sequence: CATSSTEISYEQYF.

This clone was recorded only once. Written as DNA, the CDR3 is TGTGCCAGCAGTCAAACAGGGAACGAGCAGTACTTC. Translating it yields CASSQTGNEQYF. The chain combines TRBV28 with TRBJ2-7, with TRBD1 as a possible D gene (6 bases). The length of the CDR3 is 12 residues. Looked up from germline, CDR1 is MDHEN and CDR2 is SYDVKM. The V end was cut by 5 bases, the J end by 5 bases, with 10 bases between.

This chain uses TRBV6-6 with TRBJ2-5; D is perhaps TRBD1 (6 bases). The DNA end favors TRBJ2-7, so the J call may be wrong. Germline loops: CDR1 MNHNY, CDR2 SVGAGI (reference sequence). There are 16 residues in the CDR3. This CDR3 is CASSYGNLDSPYEQYF. The CDR3 region has the DNA TGTGCCAGCAGTTACGGAAATTTGGACAGCCCCTACGAGCAGTACTTC.

This clone was seen just once. The chain uses TRBV29-1 and TRBJ2-2; TRBD1 agrees at 7 bases. V lost 4 bases to trimming and J lost 4 bases; unmatched junction nucleotides: 9. The germline CDR1 and CDR2 sequences are SQVTM and ANQGSEA. This CDR3 contains 15 residues. The CDR3 region is CSVGSSGQITGELFF. For the CDR3, the DNA is TGCAGCGTTGGGAGTTCGGGACAGATCACCGGGGAGCTGTTTTTT.

Remarks on this clone: Different DNA sequences within this sample yield the same CDR3. V gene TRBV28 combines with J gene TRBJ2-1, with 8 bases matching TRBD1. CDR3 size: 15 residues. With V trimmed by 3 bases and J by 7 bases, 8 bases remained unmatched. CDR1 is MDHEN, CDR2 SYDVKM, per germline. DNA of the CDR3: TGTGCCAGCAGTTTCCCTCCGGACAGGGCGAATGAGCAGTTCTTC. The encoded protein is CASSFPPDRANEQFF.

The rearrangement uses TRBV9 and TRBJ2-2, with a possible D match to TRBD1 (5 bases). The CDR3 extends over 13 amino acids. Trimming pared 0 bases from V and 5 bases from J, leaving 5 bases between. The germline gives CDR1 SGDLS, CDR2 YYNGEE. This CDR3 reads CASSVEGTGELFF. CDR3 bases: TGTGCCAGCAGCGTAGAGGGGACCGGGGAGCTGTTTTTT.

To note about this clone: Other DNA sequences in the same sample also yield this CDR3. The chain joins TRBV18 to TRBJ2-5, with TRBD1 as a possible D gene (6 bases). Trimming took off 0 bases at V and 2 bases at J, with 10 bases between the two ends. The germline CDR1 and CDR2 sequences are KGHSH and LQKENI. The CDR3 runs 15 residues. CDR3 DNA sequence: TGTGCCAGCTCACCACCCAGCAGGGGACAAGAGACCCAGTACTTC. This encodes CASSPPSRGQETQYF.